Listed here are 23 T cell receptor beta chains from one sample, sequenced in a study of cytomegalovirus exposure and HLA in healthy donors. The PCR contained 60 Vbeta and 13 Jbeta primers. Profiled with immunoSEQ multiplex PCR; TCRdb holds only in-frame clones, not every one. Altogether roughly 98,000 clones are present, roughly 70% being singletons, with the ten largest covering 2% to 2.5%. The sequenced sample was PBMCs. The receptors derive from a man over 45 in good health and CMV-seronegative.

The chain links TRBV9 to TRBJ2-3, with 10 bases identical to TRBD2. This CDR3 is built from 16 residues. Looked up from germline, CDR1 is SGDLS and CDR2 is YYNGEE. After removal of 3 bases from V and 6 bases from J, the junction contained 10 bases not matched to a gene. The CDR3, as DNA: TGTGCCAGCAGCGCCGAAGCGGGAGGGCCTGTGGATACGCAGTATTTT. Protein product: CASSAEAGGPVDTQYF.

V gene TRBV5-1 combines with J gene TRBJ2-1; 10 bases align to TRBD2. Trimming at V came to 4 bases and at J to 4 bases, leaving 8 bases not matched to a gene. The length of the CDR3 is 16 residues. Germline V gene sequence: CDR1 SGHRS, CDR2 YFSETQ. The CDR3 DNA reads as TGCGCCAGCAGCCCCTCCACTAGCGGGGATTACAATGAGCAGTTCTTC. Translating it yields CASSPSTSGDYNEQFF.

This clone qualifies as medium-sized. CDR3: CASRQLAYTF. DNA of the CDR3: TGTGCCAGCAGACAGCTTGCCTACACCTTC. J is TRBJ1-2 and V is TRBV6-1, with unresolved D. The CDR3 has 10 amino acids. Germline assignment: CDR1 MNHNS and CDR2 SASEGT. The V gene lost 6 bases and the J gene lost 10 bases, with 9 bases spanning the gap.

The chain is built from TRBV6-1 and TRBJ2-1, with TRBD1 matching 9 bases. V lost 4 bases and J lost 9; bases outside the gene matches: 4. The CDR3 is made up of 13 amino acids. Per the germline V gene, CDR1 is MNHNS and CDR2 is SASEGT. CDR3 in amino acids: CASSVTGGGEQFF. The CDR3 DNA is TGTGCCAGCAGTGTTACAGGGGGCGGTGAGCAGTTCTTC.

The chain joins TRBV4-1 to TRBJ1-5, with 7 bases aligning to TRBD1. This CDR3 region has 20 residues. Germline V gene data show CDR1 as MGHRA and CDR2 as YSYEKL. The V segment lost 2 bases and the J segment 11 bases; nucleotides outside the gene matches: 27. In DNA, the CDR3 is TGCGCCAGCAGCCAAAGGGAATGGCCAGGGGGTGGGAGCCCCGAGTCAGCCCAGCATTTT. As protein: CASSQREWPGGGSPESAQHF.

V gene TRBV5-1 combines with J gene TRBJ2-1; 11 nucleotides agree with TRBD2. Losses at the gene ends were 4 bases for V and 0 bases for J; bases not matched to a gene: 3. Germline V gene sequence: CDR1 SGHRS, CDR2 YFSETQ. The CDR3 contains 16 residues. The CDR3 reads CASSTTSGSSYNEQFF. For the CDR3, the DNA is TGCGCCAGCAGCACAACTAGCGGGAGCTCCTACAATGAGCAGTTCTTC.

This clone was seen a handful of times. The chain is built from TRBV9 and TRBJ2-1, with 7 bases lining up with TRBD2. CDR3 length equals 16 residues. After removal of 0 bases from V and 3 bases from J, the junction contained 6 bases not matched to a gene. CDR1 is SGDLS, CDR2 YYNGEE, per germline. The CDR3: CASSVGVSGHYNEQFF. In nucleotides, the CDR3 is TGTGCCAGCAGCGTAGGCGTTAGCGGGCACTACAATGAGCAGTTCTTC.

V gene TRBV5-6 combines with J gene TRBJ2-5; D unresolved. The CDR3 loop spans 15 amino acids. V lost 4 bases and J lost 1, with 14 bases in between. Germline-derived CDR1 and CDR2 are SGHDT and YYEEEE. The CDR3 sequence: CASSLPQATQETQYF. CDR3 nucleotide sequence: TGTGCCAGCAGCCTACCCCAGGCTACCCAAGAGACCCAGTACTTC.

V and J are TRBV28 and TRBJ2-2, with D possibly matching TRBD1 (8 bases). With 4 bases removed from V and 7 bases from J, the gap between germline ends came to 13 bases. CDR1 and CDR2 (germline): MDHEN, SYDVKM. This CDR3 has 14 amino acids. CDR3 in DNA: TGTGCCAGCAGTTCGACAGGGGAGGGCGGGGAGCTGTTTTTT. It encodes CASSSTGEGGELFF. Full variable domain (outside the CDR3, taken from reference TRBV28 and TRBJ2-2): DVKVTQSSRYLVKRTGEKVFLECVQDMDHENMFWYRQDPGLGLRLIYFSYDVKMKEKGDIPEGYSVSREKKERFSLILESASTNQTSMYLCASSSTGEGGELFFGEGSRLTVL.

The chain links TRBV5-6 to TRBJ1-1; D not resolved. The CDR3 totals 13 residues. In germline, CDR1 is SGHDT, CDR2 YYEEEE. V was trimmed by 2 bases and J by 3 bases, leaving 8 bases between them. This CDR3 reads CASSFMRDTEAFF. The CDR3 DNA reads as TGTGCCAGCAGCTTCATGAGGGACACTGAAGCTTTCTTT.

This chain links TRBV5-1 with TRBJ2-1; 12 nucleotides match TRBD1. The J segment lost 5 bases and the V segment lost 4 bases, leaving 10 bases of the junction unmatched. The germline V gene has CDR1 SGHRS and CDR2 YFSETQ. The CDR3 sequence is 17 residues long. The CDR3 spells CASSLRDRGRLDNEQFF. The CDR3 bases are TGCGCCAGCAGCCTACGGGACAGGGGGCGTCTGGACAATGAGCAGTTCTTC.

The chain combines TRBV28 with TRBJ2-2; D gene ambiguous. Trimming left V 2 bases short and J 4 bases short, with 11 bases between. Germline CDR1 MDHEN, CDR2 SYDVKM. The CDR3 is 15 residues long. DNA for the CDR3: TGTGCCAGCAGTTTAATGAGCCCTACCACCGGGGAGCTGTTTTTT. Translation: CASSLMSPTTGELFF.

A word on this clone: Within the sample, other DNA sequences also encode this same CDR3. V gene TRBV5-4 combines with J gene TRBJ1-1, with 9 positions matching TRBD1. With 4 bases clipped from V and 4 bases from J, the junction kept 8 bases outside the gene matches. The CDR3 has 15 amino acids. The germline V gene has CDR1 SGHNT and CDR2 YYREEE (reference sequence). CDR3 sequence reads: CASSRIQGARTEAFF. As DNA, the CDR3 is TGTGCCAGCAGCAGGATACAGGGGGCACGCACTGAAGCTTTCTTT.

Details on this clone: The junction differs from germline at one of its ends, possibly a read error. The chain carries TRBV6-9 and TRBJ1-2; D uncertain. Germline CDR1 and CDR2: MNHGY and SVAAGI. This CDR3 has 12 amino acids. This CDR3 reads CASSYSREGLAF. The CDR3, as DNA: TGTGCCAGCAGTTATTCTCGGGAGGGCTTGGCCTTC.

The J gene is TRBJ1-2, the V gene TRBV2, with D perhaps TRBD1 (6 bases). Trimming took 3 bases from V and 6 from J, leaving 11 bases between them. Germline V gene data show CDR1 as SNHLY and CDR2 as FYNNEI. CDR3 length: 13 amino acids. This CDR3 reads CASSDAGVDGYTF. The CDR3 DNA sequence: TGTGCCAGCAGTGACGCAGGGGTTGATGGCTACACCTTC.

This clone was counted a single time. Its ends do not fully match the called genes, so a read error is possible. The rearrangement joins TRBV2 to TRBJ2-3; D possibly corresponds to TRBD2 (6 bases). The CDR3 consists of 13 residues. The germline gives CDR1 SNHLY, CDR2 FYNNEI. CDR3 in amino acids: CASREQGAAGMNF. The CDR3 region has the DNA TGTGCCAGCAGGGAACAAGGGGCCGCGGGGATGAATTTT.

The chain couples TRBV5-1 to TRBJ2-7, with a tentative D call TRBD1 (5 bases). This CDR3 spans 17 amino acids. CDR1 and CDR2 from the germline V gene are SGHRS and YFSETQ. V lost 2 bases to trimming and J lost 0 bases, with 18 bases between them. CDR3 sequence: CASSLLPQALSSYEQYF. Written as DNA, the CDR3 is TGCGCCAGCAGCTTATTACCACAGGCCTTAAGCTCCTACGAGCAGTACTTC.

The CDR3: CASSPYAAGRETQYF. In DNA form, the CDR3 reads TGTGCCAGCAGTCCCTACGCAGCGGGAAGAGAGACCCAGTACTTC. The rearrangement joins TRBV6-5 to TRBJ2-5; 7 bases match TRBD2. Germline CDR1 reads MNHEY; CDR2 reads SVGAGI. This CDR3 has 15 residues. V shed 5 bases and J 4 bases; nucleotides not matched to a gene: 10.

The V gene is TRBV18, the J gene TRBJ2-1, with 11 bases that match TRBD1. V shed 6 bases and J 1 base; nucleotides not matched to a gene: 5. CDR3 length: 16 residues. Germline lookup yields CDR1 KGHSH and CDR2 LQKENI. CDR3 DNA: TGTGCCAGCTCGAAGGGACAGGGGGGATCCTACAATGAGCAGTTCTTC. Translated: CASSKGQGGSYNEQFF.

A remark on this clone: The identical CDR3 is also encoded by other nucleotide sequences in the sample. The J gene is TRBJ1-5, the V gene TRBV28, with D possibly TRBD1 on 5 matching bases. The V and J ends lost 2 bases and 2 bases respectively, with 10 bases between them. Germline assignment: CDR1 MDHEN and CDR2 SYDVKM. The CDR3 sequence is 15 residues long. The CDR3 region is CASSLGGGGNQPQHF. Here the CDR3 DNA reads TGTGCCAGCAGTTTAGGGGGGGGAGGCAATCAGCCCCAGCATTTT.

V usage is TRBV12-5 and J usage is TRBJ2-2, with D tentatively TRBD1 (6 bases). CDR3 size: 13 residues. Trimming removed 4 bases at V and 7 bases at J, with 10 bases between. The germline V gene encodes CDR1 LGHNT and CDR2 FRNRAP. CDR3 nucleotide sequence: TGTGCTAGTGGTTCTTACAGGGACGGGGAGCTGTTTTTT. Its protein is CASGSYRDGELFF.

In its sample, this clone was seen once. The chain combines TRBV4-2 with TRBJ1-3, with TRBD1 as a possible D gene (5 bases). Deletions cut 4 bases from V and 2 bases from J, with 21 bases between. CDR1 is LGHNA and CDR2 is YNFKEQ in the germline V gene. The CDR3 runs to 18 residues. CDR3 DNA sequence: TGTGCCAGCAGCCCAAGGGCGTACAGGATAACCCCTGGAAACACCATATATTTT. This encodes CASSPRAYRITPGNTIYF.

The rearrangement joins TRBV19 to TRBJ2-3, with 8 bases that match TRBD1. J gave up 5 bases and V 4 bases, and 8 bases lay outside the gene matches. The CDR3 is 15 residues long. Germline CDR1 reads LNHDA; CDR2 reads SQIVND (reference sequence). The CDR3 DNA sequence: TGTGCCAGTAGTAGAGACGACAGGGGTGGAGATACGCAGTATTTT. As protein: CASSRDDRGGDTQYF.